The rows below give T cell receptor beta chains drawn from one sample of a study of cytomegalovirus exposure and HLA in healthy donors. Assay: immunoSEQ multiplex PCR; the TCRdb copy retains only in-frame clones and omits some. The sample consists of tens of thousands of clones, more than 75% of them appearing once. Specimen: PBMCs. All receptors come from a man younger than 40 in good health and CMV-seronegative. Both conserved end residues are part of each CDR3. The D gene is left open where the match is weak. Size is omitted from some rows. Given values are once, few, many or a class for expanded clones.

>NA|TRBD2|TRBJ2-3|TRBV18
TGTGCCAGCTCACCGCTAGCGGGAGCAACAGATACGCAGTATTTT
CASSPLAGATDTQYF
>NA|NA|TRBJ2-5|TRBV5-5
TGTGCCAGCAGCACGGGAACGCAAGAGACCCAGTACTTC
CASSTGTQETQYF
>NA|NA|TRBJ2-7|TRBV28
TGTGCCAGCAGTTTATACGGGGAGCAGTACTTC
CASSLYGEQYF
>NA|NA|TRBJ2-7|TRBV21-1
TGTGCCAGCAGCAAATGGAACAGCTACGAGCAGTACTTC
CASSKWNSYEQYF
>NA|TRBD1|TRBJ1-6|TRBV2
TGTGCCAGCACCATTTGGCCCAGGGGGCAAAATTCACCCCTCCACTTT
CASTIWPRGQNSPLHF
>NA|NA|TRBJ2-7|TRBV11-1
TGTGCCAGCAGCGGCAACAGGGTTAACTACGAGCAGTACTTC
CASSGNRVNYEQYF
>NA|NA|TRBJ2-2|TRBV19
TGTGCCAGTTTGTCAAAATCCACCGGGGAGCTGTTTTTT
CASLSKSTGELFF
>NA|TRBD2|TRBJ2-5|TRBV15
TGTGCCACCAGCAGAGGACTAGCGGGAGGTTCAGCGGAGGAGACCCAGTACTTC
CATSRGLAGGSAEETQYF
>few|TRBD1|TRBJ2-5|TRBV4-2
TGTGCCAGCAGCCAGGGGGACAGGGGGTCCCAAGAGACCCAGTACTTC
CASSQGDRGSQETQYF
>NA|TRBD1|TRBJ2-7|TRBV25-1
TGTGCCAGCAGTGAGCCGGACAGGGGCTACGAGCAGTACTTC
CASSEPDRGYEQYF
>NA|NA|TRBJ2-1|TRBV2
TGTGCCAGCAGGCGACAGGAGAATGAGCAGTTCTTC
CASRRQENEQFF
>NA|NA|TRBJ2-3|TRBV9
TGTGCCAGCAGCCGTTCACGGGAGAATAAAGATACGCAGTATTTT
CASSRSRENKDTQYF
>NA|NA|TRBJ1-2|TRBV28
TGTGCCAGCAGTCTCCCGGGGGGGACCTATGGCTACACCTTC
CASSLPGGTYGYTF
>once|NA|TRBJ2-3|TRBV19
TGTGCCAGTAGTATCGAGGACTCCGATGATACGCAGTATTTT
CASSIEDSDDTQYF
>NA|TRBD1|TRBJ2-1|TRBV27
TGTGCCAGCAGTTTAGAGGCAGGGGGCAGAACCGATGAGCAGTTCTTC
CASSLEAGGRTDEQFF
>NA|NA|TRBJ1-1|TRBV11-2
TGTGCCAGCAGCTTAGTTACTGGGGGGATTGTAGGGGTTGAAGCTTTCTTT
CASSLVTGGIVGVEAFF
>few|NA|TRBJ2-1|TRBV19
TGTGCCAGTAGCGGGTGGTACAATGAGCAGTTCTTC
CASSGWYNEQFF
>NA|NA|TRBJ2-1|TRBV6-5
TGTGCCAGTCAAGAGTTTTACTACAATGAGCAGTTCTTC
CASQEFYYNEQFF
>NA|TRBD2|TRBJ2-3|TRBV28
TGTGCCAGCACCACCTTTAGCGGGGGCACAGATACGCAGTATTTT
CASTTFSGGTDTQYF
>NA|NA|TRBJ2-2|TRBV21-1
TGTGCCAGCAGCACAAACGGGGGGGTGAGAACCGGGGAGCTGTTTTTT
CASSTNGGVRTGELFF
>NA|TRBD1|TRBJ1-5|TRBV4-2
TGTGCCAGCAGCCCCCTTGCAGGGGGTGTAAATCAGCCCCAGCATTTT
CASSPLAGGVNQPQHF
>few|TRBD1|TRBJ1-5|TRBV6-6
TGTGCCAGCAAGGGGGACAGGGGTCTTCTTCGTCAGCCCCAGCATTTT
CASKGDRGLLRQPQHF
>NA|TRBD2|TRBJ2-7|TRBV28
TGTGCCAGCAGTTCCTTAGCGGGACGCTCCCGGGAGCAGTACTTC
CASSSLAGRSREQYF
>NA|NA|TRBJ1-2|TRBV2
TGTGCCAGCAAACCGGTCTATGGCTACACCTTC
CASKPVYGYTF
>NA|NA|TRBJ2-4|TRBV5-1
TGCGCCAGCAGCTTGTATTCAGGGGATGTCCCAAACATTCAGTACTTC
CASSLYSGDVPNIQYF
>NA|NA|TRBJ2-7|TRBV6-7
TGTGCCAGCAGCCAGAGATGCAGGGGCCGACCAAGGGAGCAGTACTTC
CASSQRCRGRPREQYF
>NA|NA|TRBJ1-2|TRBV7-2
TGTGCCAGCAGCCCAGGGATTAACTATGGCTACACCTTC
CASSPGINYGYTF
>NA|NA|TRBJ1-4|TRBV18
TGTGCCAGCTCACCAGGCACAGGGAATGAAAAACTGTTTTTT
CASSPGTGNEKLFF
>NA|NA|TRBJ1-3|TRBV28
TGTGCCAGCAGTTCCCCTCAGGACACTGGAAACACCATATATTTT
CASSSPQDTGNTIYF
>NA|NA|TRBJ2-2|TRBV5-1
TGCGCCAGCAGCTTGGCCATGCGGGGCTCCGGGGAGCTGTTTTTT
CASSLAMRGSGELFF
>NA|NA|TRBJ1-5|TRBV28
TGTGCCAGCAGTTTACTCGCCGACAGCCACAATCAGCCCCAGCATTTT
CASSLLADSHNQPQHF
>NA|TRBD2|TRBJ2-5|TRBV28
TGTGCCAGCAGTTTCGTCCCCTGGGGCCTTAGCGGGAGGGCCGGGCAAGAGACCCAGTACTTC
CASSFVPWGLSGRAGQETQYF
>NA|NA|TRBJ2-1|TRBV4-2
TGTGCCAGCAGCCAAGATCTCGGGAGCCACAATGAGCAGTTCTTC
CASSQDLGSHNEQFF
>NA|NA|TRBJ1-5|TRBV7-6
TGTGCCAGCAGCCCAGACTATAGCAATCAGCCCCAGCATTTT
CASSPDYSNQPQHF
>NA|TRBD1|TRBJ1-2|TRBV6-5
TGTGCCAGCAGTTACGACAGGGGATCCTATGGCTACACCTTC
CASSYDRGSYGYTF
>NA|NA|TRBJ1-1|TRBV29-1
TGCAGCGTTGAACCCCAGGGTTCTTGG
CSVEPQGSW
>NA|TRBD1|TRBJ1-2|TRBV7-2
TGTGCCAGCAGCTTCGGAGGAACAGGGGTATATGGCTACACCTTC
CASSFGGTGVYGYTF
>NA|NA|TRBJ2-3|TRBV7-9
TGTGCCAGCAGCCTAAGGGGACTCAACACAGATACGCAGTATTTT
CASSLRGLNTDTQYF
>NA|NA|TRBJ2-3|TRBV28
TGTGCCAGCACCTTCCGCACGGGGAGAAGCACAGATACGCAGTATTTT
CASTFRTGRSTDTQYF
>NA|TRBD1|TRBJ2-7|TRBV20-1
TGCGGACAGGGACAATCTACCGAGCAGTACTTC
CGQGQSTEQYF
>NA|NA|TRBJ1-1|TRBV2
TGTGCCAGCAAGTTAAACAGAGAGAACACTGAAGCTTTCTTT
CASKLNRENTEAFF
>NA|TRBD2|TRBJ2-5|TRBV5-5
TGTGCCAGCAGATCGCTAGCGGGATCCCAAGAGACCCAGTACTTC
CASRSLAGSQETQYF
>NA|TRBD2|TRBJ2-1|TRBV6-1
TGTGCCAGCAGTGAAGTCTGGGGGGGATACAATGAGCAGTTCTTC
CASSEVWGGYNEQFF
>NA|TRBD1|TRBJ2-7|TRBV9
TGTGCCAGCGGGGACAGCTCCTACGAGCAGTACTTC
CASGDSSYEQYF
>NA|TRBD1|TRBJ2-7|TRBV6-5
TGTGCCAGCAGTTACACGAGGGACAGGGGAATGGACGAGCAGTACTTC
CASSYTRDRGMDEQYF
>NA|NA|TRBJ1-1|TRBV6-1
TGTGCCAGCAGTCGAAAGGCAGGGATGAACACTGAAGCTTTCTTT
CASSRKAGMNTEAFF